Following are 28 T cell receptor beta chains from one sample sequenced in a study of T-cell reconstitution after alpha-beta-depleted transplantation in children. As it was prepared, the TCRbeta library received unique molecular identifiers. One entry per CDR3 protein results from TCRdb running MiXCR on the PCR reads. The sample has 6,000 or so distinct CDR3 sequences; around 15% are singletons. Sequenced material: PBMCs, mostly from graft donor cells, taken 180 days after TCRalphabeta/CD19-depleted stem cell transplant. The receptor source for this set is a patient younger than 10 who had a stem cell transplant for inherited bone marrow failure, so the T cells may come from the graft donor.

This clonotype was found many times. The CDR3 sequence is CASSQTHGSPLHF. In nucleotides, the CDR3 is TGTGCCAGCAGCCAGACGCACGGTTCACCCCTCCACTTT. The V call is TRBV3-1, the J call TRBJ1-6, with unresolved D. This CDR3 comprises 13 residues. Germline V gene lookup returns CDR1 LGHDT and CDR2 YNNKEL (reference sequence). Trimming stripped 3 bases from V and 9 bases from J, with 9 bases between. The full variable domain, rest sourced from reference TRBV3-1 and TRBJ1-6, is DTAVSQTPKYLVTQMGNDKSIKCEQNLGHDTMYWYKQDSKKFLKIMFSYNNKELIINETVPNRFSPKSPDKAHLNLHINSLELGDSAVYFCASSQTHGSPLHFGNGTRLTVT.

This clonotype has at least ten counts. The chain joins TRBV5-1 to TRBJ2-4; 8 bases align to TRBD1. CDR1 SGHRS and CDR2 YFSETQ come from the germline V gene. This CDR3 is 14 amino acids long. V lost 0 bases and J lost 8; bases outside the gene matches: 4. As DNA, the CDR3 is TGCGCCAGCAGCTTGGTTTACAGGGGGGACATTCAGTACTTC. Protein: CASSLVYRGDIQYF.

The table lists this clonotype with many counts. The chain links TRBV20-1 to TRBJ2-7; D unclear. The CDR3 is made up of 12 amino acids. Deletions cut 2 bases from V and 4 bases from J, with 9 bases between. CDR1 is DFQATT and CDR2 is SNEGSKA in the germline V gene (reference sequence). The CDR3 loop reads CSARTRTYEQYF. The DNA for the CDR3 is TGCAGTGCTAGAACCAGAACGTACGAGCAGTACTTC.

This clonotype appeared many times. The chain combines TRBV2 with TRBJ1-6, with D perhaps TRBD1 (5 bases). Germline loops: CDR1 SNHLY, CDR2 FYNNEI. This CDR3 spans 15 amino acids. Trimming cost V 3 bases and J 9 bases, with 15 bases left between them. As DNA, the CDR3 is TGTGCCAGCAGTGACGTCATTGGGGGGGGTTCACCCCTCCACTTT. It codes for CASSDVIGGGSPLHF.

This clonotype was seen ten or more times. The chain employs TRBV27 and TRBJ2-2; 7 nucleotides agree with TRBD1. The CDR3 spans 16 residues. The trim removed 5 bases at V and 5 bases at J, leaving 11 bases unmatched. Germline CDR1 MNHEY, CDR2 SMNVEV (reference sequence). CDR3 sequence (DNA): TGTGCCAGCAGTATCTACCAGGGGGTAGGAACCGGGGAGCTGTTTTTT. As protein: CASSIYQGVGTGELFF.

This clonotype was recorded at least ten times. The DNA of the CDR3 is TGTGCCAGCAGCTTAGCCCAGGGTGGAGTCCTGACTTTC. Translating gives CASSLAQGGVLTF. The chain combines TRBV11-3 with TRBJ2-6, with D maybe TRBD1 (5 bases). From germline, CDR1 is SGHNT and CDR2 YENEEA. With 1 base removed from V and 13 bases from J, the gap between germline ends came to 11 bases. The CDR3 spans 13 residues.

There are many counts of this clonotype. The chain has TRBV5-1 and TRBJ1-1; D is unresolved. The CDR3 extends over 14 amino acids. V dropped 1 base and J dropped 3 bases, with 10 bases sitting between them. Germline CDR1 is SGHRS and CDR2 is YFSETQ. For the CDR3, the DNA is TGCGCCAGCAGCTTGAGGGCGGCGGACACTGAAGCTTTCTTT. Amino acid sequence: CASSLRAADTEAFF.

A note on this clonotype: A much larger clonotype is one base distant, so this may be a read error. The J gene is TRBJ2-7, the V gene TRBV15; 9 bases match TRBD1. After removal of 1 base from V and 8 bases from J, the junction contained 6 bases not matched to a gene. CDR1 is LNHNV, CDR2 YYDKDF, per germline (reference sequence). The CDR3 consists of 14 residues. CDR3 in amino acids: CATSRGGQGGKQYF. The CDR3 DNA reads TGTGCCACCAGCAGAGGGGGACAGGGAGGCAAGCAGTACTTC.

This clonotype appeared many times. V usage is TRBV7-9 and J usage is TRBJ2-3; D is undetermined. With 7 bases removed from V and 4 bases from J, the gap between germline ends came to 6 bases. CDR1 and CDR2 from the germline V gene are SEHNR and FQNEAQ (reference sequence). The CDR3 runs to 11 residues. DNA for the CDR3: TGTGCCAGCACCCTGGCAGATACGCAGTATTTT. Protein: CASTLADTQYF.

In its sample, this clonotype was seen many times. The chain is built from TRBV7-2 and TRBJ2-7, with 9 positions matching TRBD2. V shed 1 base, J shed 4 bases, and the junction held 5 bases outside the gene matches. The CDR3 spans 15 residues. Germline V gene sequence: CDR1 SGHTA, CDR2 FQGNSA. The CDR3 is CASSLGSGGFYEQYF. CDR3 in DNA: TGTGCCAGCAGCTTAGGTAGCGGGGGATTTTACGAGCAGTACTTC.

This clonotype has ten or more counts. This chain connects TRBV27 to TRBJ1-2; D uncertain. Trimming cost V 2 bases and J 4 bases, with 11 bases left between them. CDR1 is MNHEY, CDR2 SMNVEV, per germline (reference sequence). CDR3 length: 14 amino acids. CDR3 sequence (DNA): TGTGCCAGCAGTTTACGGCGGGGTGGCTATGGCTACACCTTC. Translation gives CASSLRRGGYGYTF.

This clonotype was observed at least ten times. The chain carries TRBV5-6 and TRBJ2-7; D gene uncertain. Per germline, CDR1 SGHDT and CDR2 YYEEEE. V gave up 6 bases and J gave up 2 bases, with 21 bases separating them. The CDR3 spans 16 residues. The CDR3 coding sequence is TGTGCCAGCACCGATCCCTCTGAAGAGGACCCCTACGAGCAGTACTTC. Residues: CASTDPSEEDPYEQYF.

This clonotype was recorded many times. The chain uses TRBV10-3 and TRBJ1-5; D is unclear. The V and J ends lost 8 bases and 2 bases respectively, with 10 bases between them. Germline-derived CDR1 and CDR2 are ENHRY and SYGVKD. The CDR3 has 13 amino acids. The CDR3 loop is CAIGVLGNQPQHF. The CDR3, as DNA: TGTGCCATCGGGGTATTAGGCAATCAGCCCCAGCATTTT.

Ten or more counts support this clonotype. The gene calls are TRBV7-9 and TRBJ2-4, with 7 bases lining up with TRBD1. Losses at the gene ends were 0 bases for V and 5 bases for J; bases not matched to a gene: 4. From germline, CDR1 is SEHNR and CDR2 FQNEAQ (reference sequence). The CDR3 covers 15 residues. The CDR3 nucleotides read TGTGCCAGCAGCTTAGCCCCGGGACAGCAAAACATTCAGTACTTC. Its protein is CASSLAPGQQNIQYF.

On this clonotype itself: A read error may be the cause here, since a much bigger clone is one base away. The J gene is TRBJ1-1, the V gene TRBV7-8, with D unresolved. The germline gives CDR1 SGHVS, CDR2 FQNEAQ. The CDR3 totals 13 residues. The CDR3 loop is CASILAEDTEAFF. CDR3 sequence (DNA): TGTGCCAGCATCTTAGCCGAGGACACTGAAGCTTTCTTT.

This clonotype was detected many times. This chain links TRBV4-3 with TRBJ2-7, with 12 bases fitting TRBD2. CDR1 is LGHNA, CDR2 YSLEER, per germline. The length of the CDR3 is 17 residues. V shed 6 bases and J 0 bases; nucleotides not matched to a gene: 9. CDR3 region: CASRRELAGGNSYEQYF. As DNA, the CDR3 is TGCGCCAGCAGGAGGGAACTAGCGGGAGGTAACTCCTACGAGCAGTACTTC.

This clonotype was seen many times. The genes are TRBV7-9 and TRBJ1-6, with D tentatively TRBD1 (5 bases). Trimming removed 5 bases from V and 9 bases from J, with 11 bases in between. Per germline, CDR1 SEHNR and CDR2 FQNEAQ (reference sequence). CDR3 size: 13 residues. CDR3 residues: CASSTRDGSPLHF. CDR3 nucleotides: TGTGCCAGCAGCACCCGGGACGGTTCACCCCTCCACTTT.

This clonotype came up many times. Germline is not matched at one junction end, which may reflect a read error. V and J are TRBV7-7 and TRBJ2-5; D remains ambiguous. Germline values: CDR1 SSHAT, CDR2 FNYEAQ (reference sequence). The CDR3 loop spans 13 amino acids. CDR3 in amino acids: CASSLMVGETQYF. DNA for the CDR3: TGTGCTAGCAGCTTAATGGTCGGAGAGACCCAGTACTTC.

This clonotype was recorded many times. V gene TRBV28 combines with J gene TRBJ2-5; perhaps TRBD1 as D (5 bases). CDR1 and CDR2 (germline): MDHEN, SYDVKM. The V end was cut by 5 bases, the J end by 2 bases, with 15 bases between. This CDR3 has 15 amino acids. CDR3 region: CASSIGQGVQETQYF. The CDR3 DNA sequence: TGTGCCAGCAGTATTGGGCAGGGCGTACAAGAGACCCAGTACTTC.

This clonotype has a count of ten or more. V gene TRBV6-5 combines with J gene TRBJ2-7; 11 bases are shared with TRBD2. Germline-derived CDR1 and CDR2 are MNHEY and SVGAGI. The CDR3 is 17 residues long. The junction had 12 bases not matched to a gene; V was cut back by 2 bases and J by 6 bases. DNA of the CDR3: TGTGCCAGCAGTTACGGTCTAGCGGGAGGCAGCCCCTCCGAGCAGTACTTC. It specifies CASSYGLAGGSPSEQYF.

The chain joins TRBV18 to TRBJ1-3, with TRBD1 identical over 8 bases. The CDR3 is made up of 15 amino acids. Per the germline V gene, CDR1 is KGHSH and CDR2 is LQKENI. The V and J ends lost 3 bases and 5 bases, in that order; junction bases with no gene match: 6. The CDR3 sequence: CASSPTDRGRNTIYF. As DNA, the CDR3 is TGTGCCAGCTCACCTACCGACAGGGGTCGAAACACCATATATTTT.

This clonotype was observed many times. The chain combines TRBV7-9 with TRBJ1-5, with TRBD1 identical over 9 bases. Germline assignment: CDR1 SEHNR and CDR2 FQNEAQ (reference sequence). V shed 8 bases, J shed 6 bases, and the junction held 2 bases outside the gene matches. The CDR3 spans 12 residues. CDR3 nucleotide sequence: TGTGCCAGCCGACAGGGGGGTCAGCCCCAGCATTTT. Residues: CASRQGGQPQHF.

This clonotype was observed at least ten times. This chain links TRBV28 with TRBJ1-4, with 7 bases lining up with TRBD1. Germline V CDR1 and CDR2: MDHEN, SYDVKM. V trimming: 1 base; J trimming: 7 bases; junction bases outside the gene matches: 6. The CDR3 totals 15 residues. The CDR3 is CASSLSGTVIEKLFF. In nucleotides, the CDR3 is TGTGCCAGCAGTTTATCCGGGACAGTGATTGAAAAACTGTTTTTT.

Many counts were recorded for this clonotype. The gene calls are TRBV29-1 and TRBJ2-2; 7 bases map to TRBD2. This CDR3 is built from 12 residues. V shed 7 bases, J shed 6 bases, and the junction held 5 bases outside the gene matches. Germline CDR1 reads SQVTM; CDR2 reads ANQGSEA. The DNA of the CDR3 is TGCAGCGCCCGACTAGCCCCCGGGGAGCTGTTTTTT. Translation gives CSARLAPGELFF.

The chain couples TRBV4-2 to TRBJ2-5; the match to TRBD2 covers 7 bases. V dropped 0 bases and J dropped 2; count of bases not matched to a gene: 6. The CDR3 length is 16 residues. The germline CDR1 and CDR2 sequences are LGHNA and YNFKEQ. The CDR3 bases are TGTGCCAGCAGCCAAGAATCCGGGACTAAGCAAGAGACCCAGTACTTC. Its protein product is CASSQESGTKQETQYF.

Comments on this clonotype: This may be a read error: a much more frequent sequence differs by one nucleotide. The chain links TRBV20-1 to TRBJ1-2; unclear D gene. Germline V gives CDR1 DFQATT, CDR2 SNEGSKA (reference sequence). The CDR3 length is 10 residues. V was pared by 8 bases and J by 9 bases, with 13 bases between. The CDR3 DNA reads TGCAGTTCGCTCGGGTATCGCTACACCTTC. Its translation is CSSLGYRYTF.

The rearrangement links TRBV28 to TRBJ2-1; 7 bases are a match to TRBD2. V lost 6 bases to trimming and J lost 3 bases; unmatched junction nucleotides: 11. CDR1 is MDHEN, CDR2 SYDVKM, per germline. CDR3 length: 16 amino acids. CDR3 protein: CASSPNPGLNYNEQFF. For the CDR3, the DNA is TGTGCCAGCAGCCCTAATCCGGGACTAAACTACAATGAGCAGTTCTTC.

As to this clonotype: Mismatch with germline at one junction end may stem from a read error. The genes are TRBV3-1 and TRBJ2-1; D is possibly TRBD1 (5 bases). Germline-derived CDR1 and CDR2 are LGHDT and YNNKEL (reference sequence). The CDR3 loop spans 14 amino acids. The CDR3 bases are TGTGCCTGCAGCGTGCTGGACCAGGGCATTGAGCAGTTCTTC. Translating gives CACSVLDQGIEQFF.